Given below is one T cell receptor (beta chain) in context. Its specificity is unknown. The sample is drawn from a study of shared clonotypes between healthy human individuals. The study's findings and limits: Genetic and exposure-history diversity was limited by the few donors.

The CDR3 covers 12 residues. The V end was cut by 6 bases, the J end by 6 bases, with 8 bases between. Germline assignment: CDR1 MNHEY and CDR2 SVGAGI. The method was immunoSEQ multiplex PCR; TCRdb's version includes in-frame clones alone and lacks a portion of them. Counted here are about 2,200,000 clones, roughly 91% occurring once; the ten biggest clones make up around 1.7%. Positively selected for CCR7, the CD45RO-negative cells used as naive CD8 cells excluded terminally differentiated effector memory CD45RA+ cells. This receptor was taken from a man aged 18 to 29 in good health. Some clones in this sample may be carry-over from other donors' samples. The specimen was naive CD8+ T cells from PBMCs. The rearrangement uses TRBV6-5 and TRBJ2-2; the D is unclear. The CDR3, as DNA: TGTGCCAGCAGGGATGCGCCCGGGGAGCTGTTTTTT. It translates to CASRDAPGELFF.